These 2 T cell receptor beta chains share one sample of origin, sequenced in a study of T cells after posttransplantation cyclophosphamide. Produced via immunoSEQ multiplex PCR; TCRdb's table is partial and in-frame only. This sample carries more than 4,000 clones, roughly 80% of them seen once, and the ten largest clones take about 17%. Cyclophosphamide on days +3 and +4 followed busulfan-fludarabine conditioning and a marrow graft. The sequences come from PBMCs, collected 86 days after allogeneic stem cell transplant with posttransplant cyclophosphamide. The receptors originated from a male patient in his fifties or sixties who received an allogeneic stem cell transplant from an unrelated donor, was CMV-positive, and had acute GVHD only. A subset of T cells may come from the graft donor.

Only one count was recorded for this clone. The chain couples TRBV19 to TRBJ2-1; 7 positions match TRBD1. V gave up 5 bases and J gave up 2 bases; unmatched junction bases: 6. CDR1 LNHDA and CDR2 SQIVND come from the germline V gene (reference sequence). This CDR3 comprises 15 residues. This CDR3 reads CASSVDRDPYNEQFF. As DNA, the CDR3 is TGTGCCAGTAGTGTCGACAGGGACCCCTACAATGAGCAGTTCTTC. Full variable domain (rest looked up from reference TRBV19 and TRBJ2-1): DGGITQSPKYLFRKEGQNVTLSCEQNLNHDAMYWYRQDPGQGLRLIYYSQIVNDFQKGDIAEGYSVSREKKESFPLTVTSAQKNPTAFYLCASSVDRDPYNEQFFGPGTRLTVL.

This rearrangement joins TRBV7-9 to TRBJ2-7; 8 bases agree with TRBD1. The CDR3 consists of 15 residues. CDR1 is SEHNR, CDR2 FQNEAQ, per germline (reference sequence). Trimming cost V 4 bases and J 2 bases; bases outside gene matches: 7. In nucleotides, the CDR3 is TGTGCCAGCAGCTCCTGGACAGGGAAGGCCTACGAGCAGTACTTC. Translation: CASSSWTGKAYEQYF.